The 10 T cell receptor beta chains given below trace back to one sample, sequenced in a study of Tregs in tolerant kidney transplant recipients. The table came from immunoSEQ multiplex PCR; TCRdb's copy has only in-frame clones and leaves some out. The sample has roughly 64,000 clones, around 87% seen once. Related graft donors supplied nonmyeloablative bone marrow transplants, and mixed chimerism was transient. Sequenced material: CD4+ T cells from blood (PBMCs), taken 6 months after the transplant. Receptor source: a human patient who received a combined kidney and bone marrow transplant. The graft donor may have given rise to some T cells.

There are a few counts of this clone. This sample also contains other DNA sequences that code for the same CDR3. V gene TRBV6-5 combines with J gene TRBJ1-1; no clear D. CDR1 is MNHEY and CDR2 is SVGAGI in the germline V gene. The V end lost 0 bases, the J end lost 5 bases, and 4 bases lay between the germline ends. The CDR3 length is 12 residues. CDR3 residues: CASSYSSTEAFF. In nucleotides, the CDR3 is TGTGCCAGCAGTTACTCGAGTACTGAAGCTTTCTTT.

J is TRBJ2-5 and V is TRBV4-3; 7 nucleotides align to TRBD2. The CDR3 has 14 residues. With V trimmed by 1 base and J by 5 bases, 4 bases remained unmatched. Per germline, CDR1 LGHNA and CDR2 YSLEER. The chain's CDR3 is CASSQGNSGETQYF. For the CDR3, the DNA is TGCGCCAGCAGCCAAGGGAATAGCGGGGAGACCCAGTACTTC.

The V and J genes are TRBV19 and TRBJ2-7; 14 nucleotides align to TRBD2. There are 16 residues in the CDR3. With V trimmed by 7 bases and J by 4 bases, 9 bases remained unmatched. Germline V gene sequence: CDR1 LNHDA, CDR2 SQIVND (reference sequence). In nucleotides, the CDR3 is TGTGCCAGTAACTCGAAGGGACTAGCGGGAGTATACGAGCAGTACTTC. Translated: CASNSKGLAGVYEQYF.

This clone was seen just once. J is TRBJ2-3 and V is TRBV4-2; 9 nucleotides agree with TRBD1. Germline V lookup: CDR1 LGHNA, CDR2 YNFKEQ. J gave up 3 bases and V 4 bases, and 8 bases lay outside the gene matches. The CDR3 contains 16 residues. The CDR3 region has the DNA TGTGCCAGCAGCCTGGGAACAGGGGGCTGGACAGATACGCAGTATTTT. Translating gives CASSLGTGGWTDTQYF.

This rearrangement joins TRBV27 to TRBJ1-5, with D tentatively TRBD1 (5 bases). The CDR3 extends over 15 amino acids. Germline V lookup: CDR1 MNHEY, CDR2 SMNVEV (reference sequence). Trimming pared 5 bases from V and 3 bases from J, leaving 14 bases between. The CDR3 spells CASSMNWGVNQPQHF. CDR3 DNA: TGTGCCAGCAGTATGAACTGGGGGGTCAATCAGCCCCAGCATTTT.

The chain is built from TRBV7-9 and TRBJ2-3; TRBD1 agrees at 8 bases. The CDR3 loop spans 15 amino acids. Germline CDR1 and CDR2: SEHNR and FQNEAQ (reference sequence). V shed 6 bases, J shed 1 base, and the junction held 6 bases outside the gene matches. Here the CDR3 reads CASSPRGPGTDTQYF. CDR3 in DNA: TGTGCCAGCAGTCCCAGGGGGCCTGGCACAGATACGCAGTATTTT.

The rearrangement links TRBV5-4 to TRBJ2-5, with 9 positions matching TRBD1. V dropped 0 bases and J dropped 2; count of bases not matched to a gene: 14. There are 19 residues in the CDR3. From germline, CDR1 is SGHNT and CDR2 YYREEE (reference sequence). The CDR3 region is CASSLGQGDTTLKQETQYF. The CDR3 nucleotides read TGTGCCAGCAGCTTGGGACAGGGGGACACCACATTGAAACAAGAGACCCAGTACTTC.

The genes are TRBV4-1 and TRBJ1-5, with 12 bases matching TRBD1. J gave up 9 bases and V 2 bases, and 14 bases lay outside the gene matches. This CDR3 is built from 18 residues. Per germline, CDR1 MGHRA and CDR2 YSYEKL. CDR3 in amino acids: CASSQHFSTGTGGWPQHF. Here the CDR3 DNA reads TGCGCCAGCAGCCAACATTTTTCAACCGGGACAGGGGGCTGGCCCCAGCATTTT.

The chain joins TRBV5-1 to TRBJ2-2; maybe TRBD1 (5 bases). V lost 2 bases and J lost 2, with 10 bases in between. This CDR3 spans 15 amino acids. Germline CDR1 is SGHRS and CDR2 is YFSETQ. The CDR3 spells CASSLGAANTGELFF. The CDR3 region has the DNA TGCGCCAGCAGCTTAGGGGCAGCAAACACCGGGGAGCTGTTTTTT.

V usage is TRBV5-1 and J usage is TRBJ2-7; the match to TRBD1 covers 7 bases. CDR1 SGHRS and CDR2 YFSETQ come from the germline V gene. CDR3 length: 15 amino acids. V was clipped by 0 bases and J by 2 bases; unmatched bases: 5. The CDR3 loop reads CASSLGDGTAYEQYF. CDR3 in DNA: TGCGCCAGCAGCTTGGGAGACGGGACAGCCTACGAGCAGTACTTC.